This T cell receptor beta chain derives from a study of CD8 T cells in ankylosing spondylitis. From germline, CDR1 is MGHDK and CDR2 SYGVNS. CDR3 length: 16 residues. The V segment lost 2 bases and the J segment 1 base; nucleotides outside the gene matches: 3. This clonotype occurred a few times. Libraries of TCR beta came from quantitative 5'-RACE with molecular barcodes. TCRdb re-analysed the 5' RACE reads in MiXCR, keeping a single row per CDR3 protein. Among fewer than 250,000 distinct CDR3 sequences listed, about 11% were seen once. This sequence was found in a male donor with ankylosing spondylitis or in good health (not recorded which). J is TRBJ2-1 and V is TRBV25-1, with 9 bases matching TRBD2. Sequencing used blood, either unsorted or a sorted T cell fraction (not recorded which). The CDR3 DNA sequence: TGTGCCAGCAGTGAAACAAGCGGGAGGTCCTACAATGAGCAGTTCTTC. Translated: CASSETSGRSYNEQFF.